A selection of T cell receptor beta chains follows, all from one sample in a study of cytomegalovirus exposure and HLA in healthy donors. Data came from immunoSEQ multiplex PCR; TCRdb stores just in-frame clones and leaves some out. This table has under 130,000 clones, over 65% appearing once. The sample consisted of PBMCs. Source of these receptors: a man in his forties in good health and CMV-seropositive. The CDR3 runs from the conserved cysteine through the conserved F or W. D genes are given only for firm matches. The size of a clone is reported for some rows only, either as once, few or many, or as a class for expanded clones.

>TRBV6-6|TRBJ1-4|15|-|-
CASLGVPPTNEKLFF
TGTGCCAGCTTAGGGGTACCCCCAACTAATGAAAAACTGTTTTTT
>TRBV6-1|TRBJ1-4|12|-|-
CASSEVGRRGFF
TGTGCCAGCAGTGAAGTGGGTAGAAGAGGGTTTTTT
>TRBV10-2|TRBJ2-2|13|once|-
CASSVLYTGELFF
TGCGCCAGCAGTGTCCTGTACACCGGGGAGCTGTTTTTT
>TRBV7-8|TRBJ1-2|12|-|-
CASSLAGDGYTF
TGTGCCAGCAGCTTAGCAGGGGATGGCTACACCTTC
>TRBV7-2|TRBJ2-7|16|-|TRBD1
CASSLEGQGAIYEQYF
TGTGCCAGCAGCTTAGAGGGACAGGGAGCAATCTACGAGCAGTACTTC
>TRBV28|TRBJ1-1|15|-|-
CASSLTGRRNTEAFF
TGTGCCAGCAGTCTAACTGGTCGTAGGAACACTGAAGCTTTCTTT
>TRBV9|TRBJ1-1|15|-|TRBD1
CASSVTDRGDTEAFF
TGTGCCAGCAGCGTAACGGACAGGGGTGACACTGAAGCTTTCTTT
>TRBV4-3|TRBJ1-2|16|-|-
CASSGIGETGFNGYTF
TGCGCCAGCAGTGGGATAGGGGAAACAGGGTTTAATGGCTACACCTTC
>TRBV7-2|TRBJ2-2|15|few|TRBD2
CASSSSGRTTGELFF
TGTGCCAGCAGCTCTAGCGGGAGGACCACCGGGGAGCTGTTTTTT
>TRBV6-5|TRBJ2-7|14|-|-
CASSPSVPSYEQYF
TGTGCCAGCAGTCCCTCTGTGCCCTCCTACGAGCAGTACTTC